This entry features one T cell receptor beta chain sequence. This record comes from a study of control samples from healthy donors and cancer patients. This CDR3 is built from 14 residues. Trimming took 8 bases from V and 5 from J, leaving 18 bases between them. Germline loops: CDR1 MNHEY, CDR2 SVGAGI. Libraries were prepared by immunoSEQ multiplex PCR; TCRdb keeps only in-frame clonotypes and omits some of them. The data contain around 86,000 clones, roughly 89% of them singletons. The chain combines TRBV6-5 with TRBJ2-5, with a weak D call TRBD2 (5 bases). Sequencing was done on a sample of PBMCs. This receptor was obtained from a woman aged 60-70 years with head and neck cancer. CDR3 DNA sequence: TGTGCCAGCTCGATCAGTACGGGCGGGGAGACCCAGTACTTC. The encoded protein is CASSISTGGETQYF.